Below, 28 T cell receptor beta chains from the same sample are listed, as sequenced in a study of follicular helper T cells after annual influenza vaccination (dated by TCRdb to 2016 to 2017). Libraries were made using the immunoSEQ multiplex PCR assay. The table was pulled from immuneACCESS by TCRdb, which kept in-frame rearrangements only. Such tables lose some clones; where checked, under half of the loss comes from unresolved V genes, and the rest has no known cause. Across this sample there are nearly 11,000 clones, with 82% seen only once. Around 0.95% of the sample is in the top ten clones. The source was CXCR5- memory CD4+ T cells sorted from blood, collected 6 weeks after influenza vaccination. What the cell subset or site label conveys for this sample: CXCR5- memory CD4 T cells. The receptors stem from an adult who received the influenza vaccine.

V gene TRBV10-3 combines with J gene TRBJ1-2; D is unresolved. Germline CDR1 and CDR2: ENHRY and SYGVKD. Trimming pared 0 bases from V and 5 bases from J, leaving 10 bases between. This CDR3 contains 14 residues. The CDR3 reads CAISESGRLYGYTF. CDR3 sequence (DNA): TGTGCCATCAGTGAGTCGGGCAGACTATATGGCTACACCTTC.

The chain carries TRBV2 and TRBJ2-2; D tentatively fits TRBD1 or TRBD2 (5 bases each). Trimming took off 6 bases at V and 0 bases at J, with 17 bases between the two ends. CDR1 is SNHLY and CDR2 is FYNNEI in the germline V gene. There are 17 residues in the CDR3. CDR3 bases: TGTGCCAGCAGCCGGGACGGATTATACGCGAACACCGGGGAGCTGTTTTTT. It specifies CASSRDGLYANTGELFF.

The chain carries TRBV29-1 and TRBJ2-3; D call uncertain. The CDR3 has 14 residues. The germline V gene has CDR1 SQVTM and CDR2 ANQGSEA. V lost 7 bases, J lost 5 bases, and 19 bases lay in between. CDR3 sequence reads: CSARRQTPGDTQYF. CDR3 in DNA: TGCAGCGCTAGAAGGCAGACCCCCGGAGATACGCAGTATTTT.

This clone came up a few times. The chain uses TRBV2 and TRBJ1-6; D is uncertain. The V end lost 7 bases, the J end lost 2 bases, and 15 bases lay between the germline ends. The V gene's germline CDR1 is SNHLY and CDR2 FYNNEI. CDR3 size: 16 residues. This chain's CDR3 is CASTEGSGPYNSPLHF. Here the CDR3 DNA reads TGTGCCAGCACCGAAGGGTCGGGCCCCTATAATTCACCCCTCCACTTT.

This clone has more than one count but fewer than ten. The chain employs TRBV19 and TRBJ1-1; 7 bases agree with TRBD1. Trimming took 6 bases from V and 6 from J; bases not matched to a gene: 10. CDR1 and CDR2 (germline): LNHDA, SQIVND (reference sequence). This CDR3 has 14 amino acids. The CDR3 protein is CASSTGDREPEAFF. The CDR3 nucleotides are TGTGCCAGTAGCACGGGAGACAGGGAACCTGAAGCTTTCTTT.

The V call is TRBV10-1, the J call TRBJ2-3, with TRBD2 matching 12 bases. J gave up 1 base and V 6 bases, and 5 bases lay outside the gene matches. CDR3 length: 16 amino acids. Germline loops: CDR1 WNHNN, CDR2 SYGVQD (reference sequence). CDR3 sequence (DNA): TGCGCCAGCAGCAAAAGACTAGCGGGAGGCACAGATACGCAGTATTTT. Translating it yields CASSKRLAGGTDTQYF.

V usage is TRBV13 and J usage is TRBJ2-5; D not resolved. CDR1 and CDR2 from the germline V gene are PRHDT and FYEKMQ (reference sequence). CDR3 length equals 14 residues. The V end lost 2 bases, the J end lost 2 bases, and 9 bases lay between the germline ends. Written as DNA, the CDR3 is TGTGCCAGCAGCTTAACCGGCAGTCAAGAGACCCAGTACTTC. It yields the protein CASSLTGSQETQYF.

The gene calls are TRBV28 and TRBJ2-2; D is ambiguous. Trimming stripped 3 bases from V and 5 bases from J, with 13 bases between. The CDR3 contains 15 residues. Germline V gene data show CDR1 as MDHEN and CDR2 as SYDVKM. The CDR3 loop is CASSFARQSTGELFF. For the CDR3, the DNA is TGTGCCAGCAGTTTTGCCCGTCAGTCGACCGGGGAGCTGTTTTTT.

Turning to this clone: One end of the junction does not line up with germline, which may come from a read error. J is TRBJ1-2 and V is TRBV18; D uncertain. Germline lookup yields CDR1 KGHSH and CDR2 LQKENI. The CDR3 extends over 13 amino acids. The CDR3 spells CASPPPYNYGYTF. CDR3 sequence (DNA): TGTGCCAGCCCACCACCGTATAACTATGGCTACACCTTC.

This chain joins TRBV30 and TRBJ1-4; no clear D. Trimming removed 3 bases from V and 0 bases from J, with 8 bases in between. This CDR3 contains 14 residues. CDR1 and CDR2 from the germline V gene are GTSNPN and SVGIG (reference sequence). CDR3 DNA: TGTGCCTGGAGCTTCTCGTCAACTAATGAAAAACTGTTTTTT. Translation: CAWSFSSTNEKLFF. Filled out from reference TRBV30 and TRBJ1-4, the complete variable domain reads SQTIHQWPATLVQPVGSPLSLECTVEGTSNPNLYWYRQAAGRGLQLLFYSVGIGQISSEVPQNLSASRPQDRQFILSSKKLLLSDSGFYLCAWSFSSTNEKLFFGSGTQLSVL.

The chain joins TRBV19 to TRBJ2-2; TRBD2 matches 7 bases. V gave up 7 bases and J gave up 7 bases; unmatched junction bases: 9. CDR1 and CDR2 from the germline V gene are LNHDA and SQIVND (reference sequence). This CDR3 region has 14 residues. Here the CDR3 DNA reads TGTGCCAGTATGACGGGAGGCAGTGGCGGGGAGCTGTTTTTT. It specifies CASMTGGSGGELFF.

The CDR3 protein is CASSLAQSINEQFF. The CDR3 coding sequence is TGTGCCAGCAGCTTAGCGCAATCGATCAATGAGCAGTTCTTC. The chain couples TRBV7-2 to TRBJ2-1; no clear D. Per the germline V gene, CDR1 is SGHTA and CDR2 is FQGNSA. The CDR3 loop spans 14 amino acids. V lost 0 bases and J 6 bases, leaving 9 bases between the germline ends.

The chain has TRBV2 and TRBJ2-4, with TRBD1 matching over 7 bases. Per germline, CDR1 SNHLY and CDR2 FYNNEI. CDR3 size: 12 residues. V shed 6 bases, J shed 8 bases, and the junction held 4 bases outside the gene matches. CDR3 amino acids: CASRLQGDIQYF. For the CDR3, the DNA is TGTGCCAGCAGACTTCAGGGGGACATTCAGTACTTC. Based on the CDR3 plus reference TRBV2 and TRBJ2-4, the full variable domain is EPEVTQTPSHQVTQMGQEVILRCVPISNHLYFYWYRQILGQKVEFLVSFYNNEISEKSEIFDDQFSVERPDGSNFTLKIRSTKLEDSAMYFCASRLQGDIQYFGAGTRLSVL.

The genes are TRBV28 and TRBJ2-2; D is undetermined. CDR3 length: 12 amino acids. Germline V lookup: CDR1 MDHEN, CDR2 SYDVKM. V lost 6 bases and J 6 bases, leaving 8 bases between the germline ends. CDR3 sequence (DNA): TGTGCCAGCAGGGCCTCGTCCGGGGAGCTGTTTTTT. Translation gives CASRASSGELFF.

The chain recombines TRBV7-8 with TRBJ1-5, with 10 bases lining up with TRBD1. The CDR3 contains 15 residues. Germline CDR1 SGHVS, CDR2 FQNEAQ. V gave up 5 bases and J gave up 2 bases; unmatched junction bases: 3. CDR3 residues: CASSTGTGGNQPQHF. DNA for the CDR3: TGTGCCAGCAGCACTGGGACAGGGGGCAATCAGCCCCAGCATTTT.

This chain uses TRBV9 with TRBJ2-5, with TRBD2 matching over 9 bases. The CDR3 sequence is 16 residues long. J lost 4 bases, V lost 0 bases, and 7 bases had no gene match. Germline V gives CDR1 SGDLS, CDR2 YYNGEE. The CDR3 sequence: CASSVDAGGPRETQYF. CDR3 nucleotide sequence: TGTGCCAGCAGCGTAGACGCGGGAGGGCCCCGAGAGACCCAGTACTTC.

This chain connects TRBV28 to TRBJ2-1; the match to TRBD1 covers 8 bases. Trimming removed 7 bases from V and 2 bases from J; junction bases left unmatched: 4. Germline V lookup: CDR1 MDHEN, CDR2 SYDVKM. The CDR3 length is 14 residues. CDR3 DNA: TGTGCCAGCATCAGGGGGCGGGCCTACAATGAGCAGTTCTTC. This translates into CASIRGRAYNEQFF.

This rearrangement joins TRBV13 to TRBJ1-6; D is uncertain. Trimming took 0 bases from V and 2 from J, leaving 5 bases between them. The CDR3 spans 15 residues. Per the germline V gene, CDR1 is PRHDT and CDR2 is FYEKMQ (reference sequence). CDR3 bases: TGTGCCAGCAGCTTAGGCAGCGCCTATAATTCACCCCTCCACTTT. Encoded protein: CASSLGSAYNSPLHF.

This clone was seen just once. The V call is TRBV15, the J call TRBJ1-1; D gene uncertain. Between the trimmed V and J ends, which lost 5 bases and 1 base, there was a span of 20 bases. The CDR3 loop spans 17 amino acids. Looked up from germline, CDR1 is LNHNV and CDR2 is YYDKDF (reference sequence). CDR3 nucleotide sequence: TGTGCCACCAGCCCTGCTAACTTATTAGGGCCGAACACTGAAGCTTTCTTT. Protein sequence: CATSPANLLGPNTEAFF.

This chain joins TRBV28 and TRBJ2-3; 10 bases match TRBD2. CDR3 length: 18 residues. CDR1 MDHEN and CDR2 SYDVKM come from the germline V gene. V was clipped by 5 bases and J by 0 bases; unmatched bases: 11. CDR3 sequence: CASSLPSGSPTSTDTQYF. The CDR3 coding sequence is TGTGCCAGCAGTCTGCCTAGCGGGAGCCCTACTAGCACAGATACGCAGTATTTT.

The genes are TRBV2 and TRBJ1-1; 10 bases fit TRBD1. Germline CDR1 and CDR2: SNHLY and FYNNEI. CDR3 length: 12 residues. The V gene end was trimmed by 8 bases and the J gene end by 6 bases; junction bases not matched to a gene: 3. DNA of the CDR3: TGTGCCAGCCTGGGACAGGGGCCTGAAGCTTTCTTT. Translating gives CASLGQGPEAFF.

The CDR3 DNA reads as TGTGCCAGCAGCTTCAAAGGGATAGATACGCAGTATTTT. Its translation is CASSFKGIDTQYF. The chain employs TRBV7-3 and TRBJ2-3; D remains ambiguous. Germline V lookup: CDR1 SGHTA, CDR2 FQGTGA. This CDR3 has 13 amino acids. Trimming cost V 3 bases and J 5 bases, with 9 bases left between them.

V is TRBV4-3 and J is TRBJ2-6, with D unresolved. Deletions cut 1 base from V and 0 bases from J, with 10 bases between. CDR3 length: 17 residues. CDR1 LGHNA and CDR2 YSLEER come from the germline V gene. The CDR3 DNA sequence: TGCGCCAGCAGCCAAGCCCCTGCGATCTCTGGGGCCAACGTCCTGACTTTC. Translated: CASSQAPAISGANVLTF.

The rearrangement links TRBV7-2 to TRBJ2-5; perhaps TRBD2 as D (5 bases). Trimming left V 3 bases short and J 3 bases short, with 11 bases between. Per the germline V gene, CDR1 is SGHTA and CDR2 is FQGNSA. The CDR3 length is 14 residues. This chain's CDR3 is CASSFVTGKETQYF. CDR3 coding DNA: TGTGCCAGCAGCTTCGTAACGGGGAAAGAGACCCAGTACTTC.

CDR3 residues: CAWSLGGAGANVLTF. The CDR3 bases are TGTGCCTGGAGTCTTGGAGGGGCGGGGGCCAACGTCCTGACTTTC. This chain links TRBV30 with TRBJ2-6; D perhaps matches TRBD2 (6 bases). The CDR3 is made up of 15 amino acids. Germline V lookup: CDR1 GTSNPN, CDR2 SVGIG (reference sequence). The V gene lost 2 bases and the J gene lost 4 bases, with 12 bases spanning the gap.

CDR3 nucleotide sequence: TGCGCCAGCAGTGCAGGGGACCCCTACAATGAGCAGTTCTTC. Amino acids: CASSAGDPYNEQFF. The chain uses TRBV5-1 and TRBJ2-1; possibly TRBD1 for D (6 bases). Deletions cut 5 bases from V and 2 bases from J, with 11 bases between. Germline CDR1 reads SGHRS; CDR2 reads YFSETQ. This CDR3 spans 14 amino acids.

The chain uses TRBV18 and TRBJ1-5, with 11 bases aligning to TRBD1. The V segment lost 2 bases and the J segment 7 bases; nucleotides outside the gene matches: 4. Looked up from germline, CDR1 is KGHSH and CDR2 is LQKENI. The CDR3 contains 15 residues. CDR3 bases: TGTGCCAGCTCACCAACGGGACAGGGGGACCAGCCCCAGCATTTT. It specifies CASSPTGQGDQPQHF.

This clone was observed a handful of times. The gene calls are TRBV29-1 and TRBJ2-2; D not certain. CDR3 length equals 14 residues. Germline V gives CDR1 SQVTM, CDR2 ANQGSEA. V was cut by 6 bases and J by 6 bases, with 17 bases left in between. Written as DNA, the CDR3 is TGCAGCGTCCCAGCCGCACAGTCTTCCGGGGAGCTGTTTTTT. Amino acid sequence: CSVPAAQSSGELFF.